This TCR beta chain was retrieved from a study of cytomegalovirus exposure and HLA in healthy donors. As for the study in general: Unique TCRs numbering around 80 million, obtained from HLA-typed donors, made up an early data release.

Overall study results and limits: For most TCR beta V segments, an earlier analysis put the productive rate at about 87% or about 30% of the time. The majority of CMV-associated TCR beta chains were reported as apparently HLA-restricted in a later analysis.

This CDR3 is built from 17 residues. Trimming took 1 base from V and 0 from J; bases not matched to a gene: 9. CDR1 and CDR2 from the germline V gene are SGHAT and FQNNGV. The PCR ran on 60 Vbeta and 13 Jbeta primers. The repertoire was sequenced with immunoSEQ multiplex PCR; TCRdb's copy has only in-frame clones and lacks some. The sample records fewer than 150,000 clones, 67% being singletons. Worth noting for this clone: Its antigen is unidentified.

The receptor was derived from a man between 18 and 29 years old in good health and CMV-seropositive. The source material was PBMCs. The V and J genes are TRBV11-2 and TRBJ2-7, with TRBD1 identical over 7 bases. The CDR3 is CASSLVGGGTASYEQYF. CDR3 nucleotide sequence: TGTGCCAGCAGCTTAGTTGGCGGTGGGACAGCCTCCTACGAGCAGTACTTC.